The 24 T cell receptor beta chains below all came from one sample that was sequenced in a study of shared clonotypes between healthy human individuals. This table comes from immunoSEQ multiplex PCR, and its TCRdb copy is limited to in-frame clones, with some not included. Of roughly 1 million clones in the sample, about 76% were seen once. Material: memory CD4+ T cells sorted from blood. Subset given: CD45RA-negative fraction. The origin of the receptors is a young man in good health.

In its sample, this clone was seen many times. The chain combines TRBV19 with TRBJ2-5, with no clear D. The CDR3 length is 11 residues. V was pared by 10 bases and J by 5 bases, with 11 bases between. Germline CDR1 LNHDA, CDR2 SQIVND (reference sequence). The CDR3 nucleotides are TGTGCCATCGGGTCCGGGGAGACCCAGTACTTC. Translating it yields CAIGSGETQYF.

J is TRBJ2-2 and V is TRBV5-1; D is possibly TRBD1 (6 bases). Germline values: CDR1 SGHRS, CDR2 YFSETQ. Trimming took off 4 bases at V and 7 bases at J, with 17 bases between the two ends. This CDR3 is built from 15 residues. The CDR3 sequence: CASSPRTTGNGELFF. CDR3 nucleotide sequence: TGCGCCAGCAGCCCACGCACCACAGGGAACGGGGAGCTGTTTTTT.

The chain is built from TRBV28 and TRBJ2-7; D not resolved. Per germline, CDR1 MDHEN and CDR2 SYDVKM. V lost 3 bases, J lost 2 bases, and 11 bases lay in between. There are 14 residues in the CDR3. CDR3 sequence reads: CASSLNMRPYEQYF. For the CDR3, the DNA is TGTGCCAGCAGTTTGAACATGCGACCCTACGAGCAGTACTTC.

The CDR3 bases are TGTGCCACCAGGTTAACTTCCTCAGAGACCCAGTACTTC. Encoded protein: CATRLTSSETQYF. The chain is built from TRBV19 and TRBJ2-5; D gene ambiguous. Looked up from germline, CDR1 is LNHDA and CDR2 is SQIVND (reference sequence). Between the trimmed V and J ends, which lost 10 bases and 4 bases, there was a span of 16 bases. The CDR3 is 13 amino acids.

CDR3 nucleotides: TGTGCCAGCAGCTTAAGTCTAGCGGGAGGGGTCCAAGAGACCCAGTACTTC. Translating it yields CASSLSLAGGVQETQYF. The rearrangement links TRBV11-2 to TRBJ2-5, with 12 bases matching TRBD2. CDR3 size: 17 residues. Trimming removed 2 bases from V and 1 base from J; junction bases left unmatched: 5. The germline V gene encodes CDR1 SGHAT and CDR2 FQNNGV.

V gene TRBV11-2 combines with J gene TRBJ2-6; the D is unclear. Germline V CDR1 and CDR2: SGHAT, FQNNGV. The CDR3 length is 16 residues. V gave up 5 bases and J gave up 1 base, with 12 bases separating them. CDR3 nucleotides: TGTGCCAGCAGCCCCTCCACCTGGTCTGGGGCCAACGTCCTGACTTTC. Protein sequence: CASSPSTWSGANVLTF.

The CDR3 here is CAISEPRGPAGITQYF. The CDR3 DNA follows: TGTGCCATCAGTGAGCCCCGGGGGCCGGCGGGGATTACGCAGTATTTT. The chain recombines TRBV10-3 with TRBJ2-3; D tentatively fits TRBD1 or TRBD2 (6 bases each). The CDR3 is 16 residues long. Germline V gives CDR1 ENHRY, CDR2 SYGVKD. Trimming shortened V by 2 bases and J by 8 bases, and 20 bases separated the two germline ends.

This clone was observed a few times. The chain uses TRBV11-2 and TRBJ2-7, with D unresolved. The CDR3 totals 11 residues. Trimming removed 2 bases from V and 5 bases from J, with 4 bases in between. Germline V gene lookup returns CDR1 SGHAT and CDR2 FQNNGV. The CDR3 nucleotides are TGTGCCAGCAGCTTAATGAACGAGCAGTACTTC. It codes for CASSLMNEQYF.

V is TRBV19 and J is TRBJ1-5; TRBD1 matches at 12 bases. Germline V gene data show CDR1 as LNHDA and CDR2 as SQIVND (reference sequence). V was pared by 0 bases and J by 1 base, with 7 bases of the junction left unmatched. The CDR3 covers 19 residues. CDR3 sequence: CASSIDRGTGGNSNQPQHF. The CDR3 nucleotides are TGTGCCAGTAGTATAGATCGGGGGACAGGGGGCAACAGCAATCAGCCCCAGCATTTT.

The sample holds a few counts of this clone. The rearrangement links TRBV11-3 to TRBJ2-2, with D uncertain. V was cut by 5 bases and J by 6 bases, with 10 bases left in between. Germline V gene data show CDR1 as SGHNT and CDR2 as YENEEA. The CDR3 sequence is 13 residues long. The CDR3 loop reads CASSGEPSGELFF. The DNA for the CDR3 is TGTGCCAGCAGCGGGGAACCGTCCGGGGAGCTGTTTTTT.

The rearrangement links TRBV2 to TRBJ1-1, with no clear D. Deletions cut 1 base from V and 10 bases from J, with 10 bases between. This CDR3 has 12 residues. The germline V gene has CDR1 SNHLY and CDR2 FYNNEI. The CDR3 sequence is CASSEGQSRAFF. In nucleotides, the CDR3 is TGTGCCAGCAGTGAAGGTCAAAGTCGAGCTTTCTTT.

Details on this clone: Other DNA sequences in this sample translate to the same CDR3. Here the CDR3 DNA reads TGCGCCAGCAGTTCAGGATCGAACACCGGGGAGCTGTTTTTT. Protein: CASSSGSNTGELFF. This chain uses TRBV10-1 with TRBJ2-2, with no clear D. Germline V gene sequence: CDR1 WNHNN, CDR2 SYGVQD (reference sequence). V lost 5 bases and J lost 0, with 7 bases in between. There are 14 residues in the CDR3.

The CDR3 sequence: CASSLVGGAGDEAFF. CDR3 DNA sequence: TGTGCCAGCAGCTTAGTGGGGGGAGCAGGCGATGAAGCTTTCTTT. The chain links TRBV7-8 to TRBJ1-1; tentative D call: TRBD1 (5 bases). CDR3 length: 15 amino acids. The V end lost 1 base, the J end lost 7 bases, and 16 bases lay between the germline ends. Per germline, CDR1 SGHVS and CDR2 FQNEAQ.

This clone was counted only a few times. V gene TRBV2 combines with J gene TRBJ1-1; maybe TRBD1 (6 bases). The CDR3 totals 15 residues. The germline V gene encodes CDR1 SNHLY and CDR2 FYNNEI. The V end was cut by 4 bases, the J end by 0 bases, with 12 bases between. In nucleotides, the CDR3 is TGTGCCAGCAGTGTACGCGGACAGTTGAACACTGAAGCTTTCTTT. Translation: CASSVRGQLNTEAFF.

The chain uses TRBV6-5 and TRBJ2-5; D is possibly TRBD2 (5 bases). With the DNA end fitting TRBJ2-7 better, the J assignment may be wrong. The CDR3 runs 15 residues. Germline V gene sequence: CDR1 MNHEY, CDR2 SVGAGI. The CDR3 spells CASSSPQRYSYEQYF. In nucleotides, the CDR3 is TGTGCCAGCAGCAGCCCCCAGCGGTACTCCTACGAGCAGTACTTC.

J is TRBJ2-3 and V is TRBV4-3; 14 bases are shared with TRBD2. The V segment lost 4 bases and the J segment 0 bases; nucleotides outside the gene matches: 6. This CDR3 contains 18 residues. Germline-derived CDR1 and CDR2 are LGHNA and YSLEER. DNA for the CDR3: TGCGCCAGCAGCCCTGGACTAGCGGGAGGTTCTAGCACAGATACGCAGTATTTT. Amino acid sequence: CASSPGLAGGSSTDTQYF.

The chain employs TRBV18 and TRBJ2-3, with 7 bases that match TRBD2. Germline V CDR1 and CDR2: KGHSH, LQKENI. The CDR3 covers 13 residues. V gave up 6 bases and J gave up 8 bases; unmatched junction bases: 8. CDR3 nucleotides: TGTGCCAGCTCTCTACTAGCGTCTGGTACGCAGTATTTT. Its protein product is CASSLLASGTQYF.

CDR3 sequence: CASSFGQGSNEKLFF. In nucleotides, the CDR3 is TGTGCCAGCAGCTTTGGACAGGGGTCTAATGAAAAACTGTTTTTT. The V gene is TRBV7-2, the J gene TRBJ1-4; 9 bases match TRBD1. Germline CDR1 and CDR2: SGHTA and FQGNSA. Trimming removed 3 bases from V and 3 bases from J; junction bases left unmatched: 2. CDR3 length: 15 amino acids.

V gene TRBV5-1 combines with J gene TRBJ2-7; D may be TRBD1 (5 bases). CDR1 and CDR2 from the germline V gene are SGHRS and YFSETQ. The V and J ends lost 4 bases and 12 bases respectively, with 20 bases between them. The CDR3 extends over 13 amino acids. The CDR3 nucleotides are TGCGCCAGCAGCCGGCAGGGCCCTCACGAAGGGTACTTC. Encoded protein: CASSRQGPHEGYF.

This clone appeared a single time. This chain uses TRBV11-2 with TRBJ1-6; D perhaps matches TRBD1 (5 bases). Looked up from germline, CDR1 is SGHAT and CDR2 is FQNNGV. V was trimmed by 7 bases and J by 7 bases, leaving 14 bases between them. The CDR3 is 14 amino acids. The CDR3 is CASNKGKGNSPLHF. The CDR3 region has the DNA TGTGCCAGCAATAAAGGAAAGGGGAATTCACCCCTCCACTTT.

On this clone: This may be a read error, as it is one base from a much larger clone. The rearrangement joins TRBV6-5 to TRBJ2-2; D is unresolved. The germline V gene encodes CDR1 MNHEY and CDR2 SVGAGI. Trimming left V 8 bases short and J 5 bases short, with 3 bases between. This CDR3 has 10 residues. This CDR3 reads CASGTGELFF. CDR3 nucleotide sequence: TGTGCCAGCGGGACCGGGGAGCTGTTTTTT.

V and J are TRBV6-5 and TRBJ1-6; D gene uncertain. V was trimmed by 6 bases and J by 10 bases, leaving 19 bases between them. The CDR3 contains 15 residues. Germline V lookup: CDR1 MNHEY, CDR2 SVGAGI. CDR3 in amino acids: CASSQTAGNHSPLHF. CDR3 in DNA: TGTGCCAGCAGCCAGACCGCCGGGAACCACTCACCCCTCCACTTT.

The chain has TRBV6-5 and TRBJ2-5, with 12 bases fitting TRBD2. The CDR3 is 15 residues long. The germline V gene has CDR1 MNHEY and CDR2 SVGAGI. V lost 6 bases, J lost 5 bases, and 7 bases stayed unmatched. The CDR3: CASRATSGRKETQYF. Here the CDR3 DNA reads TGTGCCAGCAGGGCGACTAGCGGGAGAAAGGAGACCCAGTACTTC.

The chain joins TRBV5-6 to TRBJ1-3, with D tentatively TRBD1 (5 bases). The CDR3 runs 15 residues. V lost 2 bases and J 0 bases, leaving 9 bases between the germline ends. The germline gives CDR1 SGHDT, CDR2 YYEEEE. Written as DNA, the CDR3 is TGTGCCAGCAGCTTCTGGGGCCTCTCTGGAAACACCATATATTTT. This codes for CASSFWGLSGNTIYF.